These 9 T cell receptor beta chains were all obtained from the same sample, sequenced in a study of blood T cell dynamics during melanoma immunotherapy. Time point indicated: week 3, after first cycle of checkpoint inhibitor. Measured with immunoSEQ multiplex PCR; TCRdb has only the in-frame clones, and not every one. Of under 20,000 clones listed, 70% to 90% are singletons. This material consisted of blood, taken from a patient treated with checkpoint blockade. All receptors come from a human donor with melanoma.

The V and J genes are TRBV28 and TRBJ1-1; no definite D call. Germline CDR1 and CDR2: MDHEN and SYDVKM. CDR3 size: 14 residues. Between the trimmed V and J ends, which lost 2 bases and 1 base, there was a span of 8 bases. The CDR3 sequence is CASSLRGPNTEAFF. The CDR3, as DNA: TGTGCCAGCAGTTTACGAGGTCCGAACACTGAAGCTTTCTTT.

The rearrangement uses TRBV5-1 and TRBJ2-2; possible D gene TRBD1, 6 bases. V was pared by 4 bases and J by 3 bases, with 16 bases between. Germline CDR1 reads SGHRS; CDR2 reads YFSETQ. This CDR3 has 16 amino acids. CDR3 DNA: TGCGCCAGCAGCCCCCCGGACAGAGGATACACCGGGGAGCTGTTTTTT. As protein: CASSPPDRGYTGELFF.

The rearrangement links TRBV4-2 to TRBJ2-2, with 9 bases that match TRBD2. The germline V gene encodes CDR1 LGHNA and CDR2 YNFKEQ. CDR3 length: 17 residues. Unmatched junction bases numbered 14, after V lost 5 bases and J lost 7 bases. CDR3 DNA: TGTGCCAGCAGCACCCGCGCCGCGGGAGGGCCTGTCGGGGAGCTGTTTTTT. This gives the protein CASSTRAAGGPVGELFF.

The chain joins TRBV7-3 to TRBJ2-7, with D unclear. There are 12 residues in the CDR3. Germline assignment: CDR1 SGHTA and CDR2 FQGTGA. V was trimmed by 5 bases and J by 6 bases, leaving 11 bases between them. The CDR3, as DNA: TGTGCCAGCAGCCCATATGTTTTCGAGCAGTACTTC. Amino acids: CASSPYVFEQYF.

V usage is TRBV28 and J usage is TRBJ1-5; unclear D gene. Trimming took 2 bases from V and 4 from J, leaving 6 bases between them. CDR1 and CDR2 (germline): MDHEN, SYDVKM. The CDR3 runs 13 residues. The CDR3 loop reads CASSLLVNQPQHF. Written as DNA, the CDR3 is TGTGCCAGCAGTTTACTGGTGAATCAGCCCCAGCATTTT.

J is TRBJ1-2 and V is TRBV19; 7 bases fit TRBD1. The trim removed 9 bases at V and 4 bases at J, leaving 14 bases unmatched. CDR1 is LNHDA and CDR2 is SQIVND in the germline V gene (reference sequence). The CDR3 has 15 residues. CDR3 sequence reads: CASTSSGQYVYGYTF. For the CDR3, the DNA is TGTGCCAGCACAAGCTCGGGACAGTACGTCTATGGCTACACCTTC.

The rearrangement joins TRBV19 to TRBJ1-4; 9 positions agree with TRBD1. The CDR3 consists of 14 residues. V trimming: 6 bases; J trimming: 4 bases; junction bases outside the gene matches: 3. Germline assignment: CDR1 LNHDA and CDR2 SQIVND (reference sequence). This CDR3 reads CASRRQGGNEKLFF. The DNA of the CDR3 is TGTGCCAGTAGAAGACAGGGGGGTAATGAAAAACTGTTTTTT. The entire variable domain, with the rest obtained from reference TRBV19 and TRBJ1-4, is as follows: DGGITQSPKYLFRKEGQNVTLSCEQNLNHDAMYWYRQDPGQGLRLIYYSQIVNDFQKGDIAEGYSVSREKKESFPLTVTSAQKNPTAFYLCASRRQGGNEKLFFGSGTQLSVL.

The rearrangement uses TRBV4-3 and TRBJ2-1; a possible D gene is TRBD1 (5 bases). Trimming shortened V by 2 bases and J by 10 bases, and 15 bases separated the two germline ends. CDR1 and CDR2 (germline): LGHNA, YSLEER. The CDR3 spans 14 residues. CDR3 in amino acids: CASSQQISQGEQFF. The CDR3 bases are TGCGCCAGCAGCCAACAGATTTCCCAGGGCGAGCAGTTCTTC.

The genes are TRBV7-2 and TRBJ1-5; a possible D gene is TRBD1 (5 bases). Germline V gene sequence: CDR1 SGHTA, CDR2 FQGNSA. The V end was cut by 2 bases, the J end by 0 bases, with 8 bases between. The CDR3 spans 15 residues. The CDR3 loop is CASSLWGNSNQPQHF. In DNA form, the CDR3 reads TGTGCCAGCAGCTTATGGGGGAATAGCAATCAGCCCCAGCATTTT.